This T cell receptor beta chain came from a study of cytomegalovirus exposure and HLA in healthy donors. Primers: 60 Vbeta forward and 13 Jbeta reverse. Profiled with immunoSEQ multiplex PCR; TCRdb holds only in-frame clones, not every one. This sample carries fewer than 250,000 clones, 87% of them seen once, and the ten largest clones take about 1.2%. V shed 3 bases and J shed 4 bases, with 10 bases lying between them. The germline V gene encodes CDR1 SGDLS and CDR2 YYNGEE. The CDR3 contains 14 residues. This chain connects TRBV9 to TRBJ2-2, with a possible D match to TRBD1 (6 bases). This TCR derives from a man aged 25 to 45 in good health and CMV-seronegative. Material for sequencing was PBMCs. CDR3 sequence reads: CASSADSSTGELFF. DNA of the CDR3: TGTGCCAGCAGCGCGGACAGTTCCACCGGGGAGCTGTTTTTT.